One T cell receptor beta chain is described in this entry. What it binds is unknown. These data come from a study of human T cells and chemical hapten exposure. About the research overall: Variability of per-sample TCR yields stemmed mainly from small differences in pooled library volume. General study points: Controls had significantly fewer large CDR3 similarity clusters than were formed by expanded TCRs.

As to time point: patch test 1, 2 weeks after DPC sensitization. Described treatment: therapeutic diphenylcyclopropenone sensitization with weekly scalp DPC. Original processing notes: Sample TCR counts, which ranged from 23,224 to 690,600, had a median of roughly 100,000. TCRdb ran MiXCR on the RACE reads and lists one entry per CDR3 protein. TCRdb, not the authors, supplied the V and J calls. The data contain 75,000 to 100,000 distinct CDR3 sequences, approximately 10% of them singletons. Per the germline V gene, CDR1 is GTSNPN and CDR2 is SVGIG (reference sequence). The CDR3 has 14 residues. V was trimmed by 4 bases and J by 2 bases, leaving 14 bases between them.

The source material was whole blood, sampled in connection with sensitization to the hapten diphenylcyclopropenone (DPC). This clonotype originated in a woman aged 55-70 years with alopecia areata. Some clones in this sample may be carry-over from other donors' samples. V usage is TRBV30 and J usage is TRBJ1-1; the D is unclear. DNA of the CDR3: TGTGCCTGGAATTGGGCAGGCCGAAACACTGAAGCTTTCTTT. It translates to CAWNWAGRNTEAFF.